These T cell receptor beta chains were read from a single sample in a study of identical twins. TCRdb reprocessed the 5' RACE reads via MiXCR and lists one record per CDR3 protein. Here the sample spans 1.5 million to 2 million distinct CDR3 sequences, about 32% being singletons. Input material: cord blood. Receptor source: a newborn girl in good health. Both conserved end residues are part of each CDR3. Fields, in order: clone size, V gene, D gene, J gene, CDR3 DNA, CDR3 protein. The D gene is left open where the match is weak. Where a row states a size, it is once, few, many or the class of an expanded clone; other rows omit it.

few	TRBV12-3/TRBV12-4	-	TRBJ2-5	TGTGCCAGCAGTCTGACGACAGGAAACGAGCGGTACTTC	CASSLTTGNERYF
few	TRBV11-2	-	TRBJ1-2	TGTGCCAGCAGCTTCGGCACAGGGCTGGACTATGGCTACACCTTC	CASSFGTGLDYGYTF
-	TRBV13	TRBD2	TRBJ2-5	TGTGCCAGCAGCTTAGAGGGTAGCGGGACCAGCGAGACCCAGTACTTC	CASSLEGSGTSETQYF
-	TRBV6-2/TRBV6-3	-	TRBJ2-5	TGTGCCAGCAGTTACTCCGCGCGTCTCTCCGCCCAGTACTTC	CASSYSARLSAQYF
-	TRBV2	-	TRBJ1-6	TGTGCCAGCATTCGGGAAAATAATTCACCCCCCCACTTT	CASIRENNSPPHF
few	TRBV25-1	-	TRBJ2-7	TGTGCCAGCAGTTCCCTCTCTACCGCCTACGAGCAGTACTTC	CASSSLSTAYEQYF
-	TRBV24-1	-	TRBJ2-1	TGTGCCACCAGTGATTTATGGGCACCTCTATCGCCTTTTAGCTCCTACAATGAGCAGTTCTTC	CATSDLWAPLSPFSSYNEQFF
-	TRBV4-2	TRBD1	TRBJ2-4	TGTGCCAGCAGCCAAGATTGGATGGACAGGGGAAACATTCAGTACTTC	CASSQDWMDRGNIQYF
many	TRBV20-1	-	TRBJ2-7	TGCAGTGCTACGGACAGCACCTACGAGCAGTACTTC	CSATDSTYEQYF
few	TRBV24-1	TRBD1	TRBJ2-1	TGTGCCACCAGTGATGGGACAGGGGTGTTGGATGAGCAGTTCTTC	CATSDGTGVLDEQFF